This TCR beta chain was profiled in a study of blood T cell repertoires in COVID-19. Study-level information: Acute-phase and convalescent COVID-19 samples originated in the United States, Italy and Spain. Sample material is recorded as cDNA or gDNA derived from T cells, B-cell-depleted T cells, or PBMCs.

Methods used by the authors: Estimated nucleated cell counts came from reference gene primer amplification. The table came from immunoSEQ multiplex PCR; TCRdb's copy has only in-frame clones and leaves some out. Clonal size and the V and J genes are those of that table, whereas D and trimming came from the DNA. This sample carries more than 200,000 clones, around 83% of them seen once, and the ten largest clones take roughly 7.6%. Looked up from germline, CDR1 is LNHDA and CDR2 is SQIVND (reference sequence). CDR3 length equals 14 residues. V lost 3 bases to trimming and J lost 1 base, with 9 bases between them.

Sequencing was done on a sample of peripheral blood. This chain uses TRBV19 with TRBJ1-1, with D uncertain. This receptor was taken from a woman aged 45-59 years with acute or convalescent COVID-19. In DNA, the CDR3 is TGTGCCAGTAGTATCTATACCGAGAACACTGAAGCTTTCTTT. Amino acid sequence: CASSIYTENTEAFF. Variable domain in full (rest from reference TRBV19 and TRBJ1-1): DGGITQSPKYLFRKEGQNVTLSCEQNLNHDAMYWYRQDPGQGLRLIYYSQIVNDFQKGDIAEGYSVSREKKESFPLTVTSAQKNPTAFYLCASSIYTENTEAFFGQGTRLTVV.